This is a list of T cell receptor beta chains from one sample in a study of blood T cell repertoires in COVID-19. Here immunoSEQ multiplex PCR was the method, and the copy in TCRdb shows in-frame clones only, minus some. Here the sample spans fewer than 450,000 clones, about 87% being singletons. The specimen was peripheral blood. Source of these receptors: a woman aged 45-59 years with COVID-19, enrolled during active disease. Both conserved end residues are part of each CDR3. Fields, in order: V gene, D gene, clone size, J gene, CDR3 protein, CDR3 DNA. The D gene is left open where the match is weak. A clone size is listed for some rows: how often the clone was seen (once, few, many), or a class if it is expanded.

v_call: TRBV27; d_call: -; clone_size: -; j_call: TRBJ1-1; cdr3_aa: CASRQNTEAFF; cdr3_nt: TGTGCCAGCAGACAGAACACTGAAGCTTTCTTT
v_call: TRBV4-1; d_call: -; clone_size: -; j_call: TRBJ1-5; cdr3_aa: CASSQEGARNQPQHF; cdr3_nt: TGCGCCAGCAGCCAAGAGGGGGCTCGAAATCAGCCCCAGCATTTT
v_call: TRBV18; d_call: TRBD1; clone_size: -; j_call: TRBJ2-4; cdr3_aa: CASSPGTGSIQYF; cdr3_nt: TGTGCCAGCTCACCGGGGACAGGGTCCATTCAGTACTTC
v_call: TRBV11-3; d_call: -; clone_size: -; j_call: TRBJ1-1; cdr3_aa: CASSFGTSNTEAFF; cdr3_nt: TGTGCCAGCAGCTTCGGGACTTCTAACACTGAAGCTTTCTTT
v_call: TRBV29-1; d_call: -; clone_size: -; j_call: TRBJ1-2; cdr3_aa: CSVVQVDLYGYTF; cdr3_nt: TGCAGCGTTGTACAGGTTGACCTCTATGGCTACACCTTC
v_call: TRBV12-3/TRBV12-4; d_call: -; clone_size: -; j_call: TRBJ1-2; cdr3_aa: CANGEGRLGYTF; cdr3_nt: TGTGCCAACGGGGAGGGCAGGCTTGGCTACACCTTC
v_call: TRBV18; d_call: TRBD1; clone_size: -; j_call: TRBJ2-1; cdr3_aa: CASSPLGQGGNEQFF; cdr3_nt: TGTGCCAGCTCACCCCTAGGACAGGGCGGGAATGAGCAGTTCTTC
v_call: TRBV7-8; d_call: TRBD1; clone_size: -; j_call: TRBJ1-5; cdr3_aa: CASSLTDRGSNQPQHF; cdr3_nt: TGTGCCAGCAGCTTAACGGACAGGGGGAGCAATCAGCCCCAGCATTTT
v_call: TRBV1; d_call: -; clone_size: -; j_call: TRBJ2-5; cdr3_aa: CTSSQEVVLAMECGKIRETQYF; cdr3_nt: TGCACCAGCAGCCAAGAAGTAGTACTAGCTATGGAGTGCGGGAAAATAAGGGAGACCCAGTACTTC
v_call: TRBV25-1; d_call: TRBD1; clone_size: -; j_call: TRBJ2-5; cdr3_aa: CASSAGQGIETQYF; cdr3_nt: TGTGCCAGCAGTGCGGGACAGGGAATAGAGACCCAGTACTTC
v_call: TRBV10-3; d_call: TRBD1; clone_size: -; j_call: TRBJ1-2; cdr3_aa: CAISESDRAGYTF; cdr3_nt: TGTGCCATCAGTGAGTCCGACAGGGCGGGCTACACCTTC
v_call: TRBV7-9; d_call: TRBD1; clone_size: -; j_call: TRBJ2-7; cdr3_aa: CASSSLGQGASYEQYF; cdr3_nt: TGTGCCAGCAGCTCATTAGGACAGGGGGCTTCCTACGAGCAGTACTTC
v_call: TRBV5-1; d_call: -; clone_size: -; j_call: TRBJ2-3; cdr3_aa: CASRSLSVGTDTQYF; cdr3_nt: TGCGCCAGCAGGAGTCTTAGCGTAGGCACAGATACGCAGTATTTT
v_call: TRBV30; d_call: TRBD2; clone_size: -; j_call: TRBJ2-7; cdr3_aa: CAWSARRSSATSGIYEQYF; cdr3_nt: TGTGCCTGGAGTGCTCGGAGGTCGTCGGCCACTAGCGGGATCTACGAGCAGTACTTC
v_call: TRBV30; d_call: TRBD1; clone_size: -; j_call: TRBJ1-4; cdr3_aa: CAWNRDRGPPLGKLFF; cdr3_nt: TGTGCCTGGAATCGGGACAGGGGGCCACCTCTAGGAAAACTGTTTTTT
v_call: TRBV11-2; d_call: TRBD1; clone_size: -; j_call: TRBJ2-7; cdr3_aa: CASSFRYRGESYEQYF; cdr3_nt: TGTGCCAGCAGCTTCCGTTACAGGGGAGAGTCCTACGAGCAGTACTTC
v_call: TRBV11-2; d_call: TRBD2; clone_size: -; j_call: TRBJ2-7; cdr3_aa: CASSYTSGGLDEQYF; cdr3_nt: TGTGCCAGCAGCTATACTAGCGGGGGGTTAGACGAGCAGTACTTC
v_call: TRBV6-5; d_call: TRBD2; clone_size: -; j_call: TRBJ2-5; cdr3_aa: CASSYSFGTSYETQYF; cdr3_nt: TGTGCCAGCAGTTACAGTTTCGGGACTAGCTATGAGACCCAGTACTTC
v_call: TRBV30; d_call: -; clone_size: -; j_call: TRBJ2-6; cdr3_aa: CARNTVGANVLTF; cdr3_nt: TGTGCCCGGAATACGGTAGGGGCCAACGTCCTGACTTTC
v_call: TRBV9; d_call: TRBD1; clone_size: -; j_call: TRBJ2-5; cdr3_aa: CASTRTGHFETQYF; cdr3_nt: TGTGCCAGCACCCGGACAGGGCATTTTGAGACCCAGTACTTC
v_call: TRBV7-9; d_call: -; clone_size: -; j_call: TRBJ1-2; cdr3_aa: CASSLVLLGYTF; cdr3_nt: TGTGCCAGCAGCTTAGTACTACTTGGCTACACCTTC
v_call: TRBV5-4; d_call: TRBD1; clone_size: -; j_call: TRBJ1-2; cdr3_aa: CASSTPGQGKYGYTF; cdr3_nt: TGTGCCAGCAGCACTCCGGGACAGGGTAAATATGGCTACACCTTC
v_call: TRBV7-2; d_call: -; clone_size: -; j_call: TRBJ2-3; cdr3_aa: CASSLGQGGTDTQYF; cdr3_nt: TGTGCCAGCAGCTTAGGGCAGGGTGGTACAGATACGCAGTATTTT
v_call: TRBV29-1; d_call: TRBD1; clone_size: -; j_call: TRBJ1-2; cdr3_aa: CSVDRGRDRSAYGYTF; cdr3_nt: TGCAGCGTTGATAGGGGTAGGGACAGGTCGGCCTATGGCTACACCTTC
v_call: TRBV18; d_call: TRBD2; clone_size: -; j_call: TRBJ2-3; cdr3_aa: CASSPNRAGTLTDTQYF; cdr3_nt: TGTGCCAGCTCACCCAACCGAGCGGGAACTCTCACAGATACGCAGTATTTT
v_call: TRBV11-2; d_call: -; clone_size: -; j_call: TRBJ2-1; cdr3_aa: CASSLPGAGSHSDEQFF; cdr3_nt: TGTGCCAGCAGCTTGCCCGGGGCGGGATCCCACAGCGATGAGCAGTTCTTC
v_call: TRBV30; d_call: TRBD1; clone_size: -; j_call: TRBJ1-4; cdr3_aa: CAWSPGQGGEKLFF; cdr3_nt: TGTGCCTGGAGTCCCGGACAGGGCGGTGAAAAACTGTTTTTT
v_call: TRBV18; d_call: TRBD2; clone_size: -; j_call: TRBJ2-7; cdr3_aa: CASSPPTRGTSYEQYF; cdr3_nt: TGTGCCAGCTCACCACCGACGCGGGGGACCTCCTACGAGCAGTACTTC
v_call: TRBV7-9; d_call: -; clone_size: -; j_call: TRBJ1-3; cdr3_aa: CASSSPLGGAGNTIYF; cdr3_nt: TGTGCCAGCAGCTCACCTCTCGGAGGGGCTGGAAACACCATATATTTT
v_call: TRBV27; d_call: TRBD1; clone_size: -; j_call: TRBJ2-7; cdr3_aa: CASRRPGQGREQYF; cdr3_nt: TGTGCCAGCAGACGCCCGGGACAGGGGCGCGAGCAGTACTTC
v_call: TRBV20-1; d_call: -; clone_size: once; j_call: TRBJ2-7; cdr3_aa: CSASFKGIGYEQYF; cdr3_nt: TGCAGTGCTAGTTTTAAGGGGATCGGCTACGAGCAGTACTTC
v_call: TRBV11-3; d_call: TRBD2; clone_size: -; j_call: TRBJ2-5; cdr3_aa: CASSLGLAGLETQYF; cdr3_nt: TGTGCCAGCAGCCTGGGACTAGCGGGATTGGAGACCCAGTACTTC
v_call: TRBV30; d_call: -; clone_size: -; j_call: TRBJ1-1; cdr3_aa: CAWGRDTEAFF; cdr3_nt: TGTGCCTGGGGACGGGACACTGAAGCTTTCTTT
v_call: TRBV10-3; d_call: -; clone_size: once; j_call: TRBJ1-5; cdr3_aa: CAISEGTLDSNQPQHF; cdr3_nt: TGTGCCATCAGTGAGGGGACTTTAGATAGCAATCAGCCCCAGCATTTT
v_call: TRBV7-2; d_call: -; clone_size: once; j_call: TRBJ2-1; cdr3_aa: CASSRAAGTYNEQFF; cdr3_nt: TGTGCCAGCAGCCGTGCGGCGGGCACCTACAATGAGCAGTTCTTC
v_call: TRBV11-2; d_call: TRBD1; clone_size: -; j_call: TRBJ1-5; cdr3_aa: CASSPTGEGNQPQHF; cdr3_nt: TGTGCCAGCAGCCCAACAGGGGAGGGCAATCAGCCCCAGCATTTT
v_call: TRBV4-3; d_call: -; clone_size: once; j_call: TRBJ1-2; cdr3_aa: CASSQLGRDGYTF; cdr3_nt: TGCGCCAGCAGCCAATTGGGGCGAGATGGCTACACCTTC
v_call: TRBV4-2; d_call: TRBD2; clone_size: -; j_call: TRBJ2-1; cdr3_aa: CASSLRTLLAGGPSEQFF; cdr3_nt: TGTGCCAGCAGCCTTCGCACTTTACTAGCGGGAGGGCCTAGTGAGCAGTTCTTC
v_call: TRBV11-3; d_call: -; clone_size: -; j_call: TRBJ1-6; cdr3_aa: CASTSAGALAPLHF; cdr3_nt: TGTGCCAGCACCTCGGCGGGGGCTTTGGCACCCCTCCACTTT
v_call: TRBV18; d_call: -; clone_size: -; j_call: TRBJ1-1; cdr3_aa: CASSPLQGRSTEAFF; cdr3_nt: TGTGCCAGCTCACCACTTCAGGGCCGTAGCACTGAAGCTTTCTTT
v_call: TRBV3-1/TRBV3-2; d_call: -; clone_size: -; j_call: TRBJ1-3; cdr3_aa: CASSQDSSGNTIYF; cdr3_nt: TGTGCCAGCAGCCAAGACAGCTCTGGAAACACCATATATTTT
v_call: TRBV15; d_call: -; clone_size: once; j_call: TRBJ2-1; cdr3_aa: CATSRERESSYNEQFF; cdr3_nt: TGTGCCACCAGCAGAGAGCGGGAAAGCTCCTACAATGAGCAGTTCTTC
v_call: TRBV5-4; d_call: -; clone_size: few; j_call: TRBJ2-2; cdr3_aa: CASSSRQVDTGELFF; cdr3_nt: TGTGCCAGCAGCTCCAGGCAGGTGGACACCGGGGAGCTGTTTTTT
v_call: TRBV9; d_call: -; clone_size: once; j_call: TRBJ1-1; cdr3_aa: CASSVGGEAFF; cdr3_nt: TGTGCCAGCAGCGTAGGCGGGGAAGCTTTCTTT
v_call: TRBV6-5; d_call: -; clone_size: -; j_call: TRBJ2-2; cdr3_aa: CASSYSGPQNTGELFF; cdr3_nt: TGTGCCAGCAGTTACTCGGGCCCACAGAACACCGGGGAGCTGTTTTTT